This entry describes one T cell receptor beta chain. Method: immunoSEQ multiplex PCR; TCRdb's copy keeps in-frame clones and lacks some. The data show under 130,000 clones, 90% seen once. This sample is part of a study of glioma-infiltrating T cells after dendritic cell vaccination. Time point given: after dendritic cell vaccination, including at tumor progression/relapse. The source of this sequence is a human donor with glioblastoma. The sequencing here drew on blood, taken after dendritic cell vaccination.

CDR3 residues: CASSASPGGAYNEQFF. As DNA, the CDR3 is TGCGCCAGCAGCGCAAGTCCGGGGGGGGCCTACAATGAGCAGTTCTTC. The rearrangement links TRBV5-1 to TRBJ2-1; TRBD2 agrees at 8 bases. The CDR3 spans 16 residues. CDR1 and CDR2 from the germline V gene are SGHRS and YFSETQ. V was clipped by 4 bases and J by 2 bases; unmatched bases: 8.